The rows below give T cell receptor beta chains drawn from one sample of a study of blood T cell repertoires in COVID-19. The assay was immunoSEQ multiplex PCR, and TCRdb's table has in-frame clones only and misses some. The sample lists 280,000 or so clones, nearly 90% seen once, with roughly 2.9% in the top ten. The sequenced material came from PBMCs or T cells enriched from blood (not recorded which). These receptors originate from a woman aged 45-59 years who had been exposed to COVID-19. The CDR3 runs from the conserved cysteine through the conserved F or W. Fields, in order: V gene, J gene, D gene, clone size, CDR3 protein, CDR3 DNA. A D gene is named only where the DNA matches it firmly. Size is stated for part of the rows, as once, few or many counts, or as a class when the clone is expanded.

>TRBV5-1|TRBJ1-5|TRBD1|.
CASRRGLGQPQHF
TGCGCCAGCAGGAGGGGGCTCGGGCAGCCCCAGCATTTT
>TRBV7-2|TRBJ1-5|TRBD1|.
CASSRQGDQPQHF
TGTGCCAGCAGCCGACAGGGTGATCAGCCCCAGCATTTT
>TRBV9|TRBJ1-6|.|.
CASSPTGTRSSYNSPLHF
TGTGCCAGCAGCCCCACCGGGACACGGAGCTCCTATAATTCACCCCTCCACTTT
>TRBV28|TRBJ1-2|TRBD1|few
CASRLQGGPLGYTF
TGTGCCAGCAGGCTACAGGGGGGCCCATTGGGCTACACCTTC
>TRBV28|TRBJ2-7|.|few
CASTVRVGYEQYF
TGTGCCAGCACCGTCCGGGTGGGCTACGAGCAGTACTTC
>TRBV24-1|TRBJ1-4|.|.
CATSDPRATNEKLFF
TGTGCCACCAGTGACCCCCGGGCAACTAATGAAAAACTGTTTTTT
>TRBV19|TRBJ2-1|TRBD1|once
CASRAGTGYNEQFF
TGTGCCAGTAGGGCCGGGACAGGGTATAATGAGCAGTTCTTC
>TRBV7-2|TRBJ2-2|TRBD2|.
CASSARTGLAGTGELFF
TGTGCCAGCAGCGCCAGGACGGGACTAGCGGGCACCGGGGAGCTGTTTTTT
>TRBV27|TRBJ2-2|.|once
CASGRGFVGELFF
TGTGCCAGCGGCCGGGGGTTCGTCGGGGAGCTGTTTTTT
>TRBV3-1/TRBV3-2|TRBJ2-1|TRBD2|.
CASSLLAGAHNEQFF
TGTGCCAGCAGCCTCCTAGCGGGGGCCCACAATGAGCAGTTCTTC
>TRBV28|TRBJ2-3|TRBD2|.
CASTLTSVDTQYF
TGTGCCAGCACCTTGACTAGCGTAGATACGCAGTATTTT
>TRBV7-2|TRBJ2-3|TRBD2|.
CASRLRGLAGAGSDTQYF
TGTGCCAGCAGGCTACGGGGACTAGCGGGGGCTGGGTCAGATACGCAGTATTTT
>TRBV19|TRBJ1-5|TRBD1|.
CASSTSGTGVNQPQHF
TGTGCCAGTAGTACCTCCGGAACAGGGGTCAATCAGCCCCAGCATTTT
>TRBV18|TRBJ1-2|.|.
CASSPPDRDYTF
TGTGCCAGCTCACCACCGGACAGAGACTACACCTTC
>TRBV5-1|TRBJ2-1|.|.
CASSYSFGGGTYNEQFF
TGCGCCAGCAGCTATTCTTTTGGCGGGGGCACCTACAATGAGCAGTTCTTC
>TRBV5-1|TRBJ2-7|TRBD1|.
CASSTSRTGGLNEQYF
TGCGCCAGCAGCACATCCCGGACAGGGGGGTTGAACGAGCAGTACTTC
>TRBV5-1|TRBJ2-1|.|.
CASSLGTANEQFF
TGCGCCAGCAGCTTGGGGACTGCCAATGAGCAGTTCTTC
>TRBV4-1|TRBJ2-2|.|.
CASSQAVRGTGELFF
TGCGCCAGCAGCCAAGCGGTCAGAGGGACCGGGGAGCTGTTTTTT
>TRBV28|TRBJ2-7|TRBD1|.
CASSQDRVLYEQYF
TGTGCCAGCAGTCAGGACAGGGTTTTGTACGAGCAGTACTTC
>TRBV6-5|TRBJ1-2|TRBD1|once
CASSRTGTGYGYTF
TGTGCCAGCAGTCGTACCGGGACAGGGTATGGCTACACCTTC
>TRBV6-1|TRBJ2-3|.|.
CASSEGGRDTQYF
TGTGCCAGCAGTGAAGGGGGGCGAGATACGCAGTATTTT
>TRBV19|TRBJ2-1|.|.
CASSHRGGGSYNEQFF
TGTGCCAGTAGCCATCGGGGAGGGGGGTCCTACAATGAGCAGTTCTTC
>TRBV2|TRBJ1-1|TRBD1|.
CASSESGGTEAFF
TGTGCCAGCAGTGAGTCAGGGGGCACTGAAGCTTTCTTT
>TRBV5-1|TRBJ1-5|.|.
CASSLMGRSNQPQHF
TGCGCCAGCAGCTTGATGGGGCGTAGCAATCAGCCCCAGCATTTT